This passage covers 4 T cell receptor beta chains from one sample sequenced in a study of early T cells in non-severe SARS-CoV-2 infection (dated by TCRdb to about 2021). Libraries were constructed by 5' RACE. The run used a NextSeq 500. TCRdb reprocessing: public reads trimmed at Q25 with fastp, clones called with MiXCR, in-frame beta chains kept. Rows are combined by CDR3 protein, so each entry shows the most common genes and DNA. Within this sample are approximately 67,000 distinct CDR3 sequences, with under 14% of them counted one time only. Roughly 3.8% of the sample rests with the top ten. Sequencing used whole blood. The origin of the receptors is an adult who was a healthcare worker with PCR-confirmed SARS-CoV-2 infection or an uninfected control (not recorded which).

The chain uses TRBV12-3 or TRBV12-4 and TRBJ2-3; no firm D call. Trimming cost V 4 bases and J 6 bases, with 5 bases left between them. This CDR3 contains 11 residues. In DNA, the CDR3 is TGTGCCAGCAGTTCCCGGGATACGCAGTATTTT. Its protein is CASSSRDTQYF.

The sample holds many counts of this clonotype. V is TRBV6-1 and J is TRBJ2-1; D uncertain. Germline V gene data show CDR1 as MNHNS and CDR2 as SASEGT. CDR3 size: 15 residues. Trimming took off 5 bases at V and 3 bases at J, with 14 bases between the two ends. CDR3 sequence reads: CASSSIGTIYNEQFF. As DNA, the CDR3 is TGTGCCAGCAGTTCAATAGGAACAATCTACAATGAGCAGTTCTTC.

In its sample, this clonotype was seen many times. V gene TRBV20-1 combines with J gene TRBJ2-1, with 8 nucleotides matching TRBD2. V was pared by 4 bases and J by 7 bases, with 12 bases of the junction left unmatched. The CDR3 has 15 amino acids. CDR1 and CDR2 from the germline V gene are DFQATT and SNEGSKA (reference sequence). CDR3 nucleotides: TGCAGTGCTACCCCTGGTAGCGGGAATAGAAATGAGCAGTTCTTC. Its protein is CSATPGSGNRNEQFF.

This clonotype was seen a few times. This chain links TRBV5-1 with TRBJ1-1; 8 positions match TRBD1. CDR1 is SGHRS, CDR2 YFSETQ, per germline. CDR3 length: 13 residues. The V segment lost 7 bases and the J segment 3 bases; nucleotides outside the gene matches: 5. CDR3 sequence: CASRPDRDTEAFF. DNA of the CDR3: TGCGCCAGCCGACCGGACAGGGACACTGAAGCTTTCTTT.